Shown below are 10 T cell receptor beta chains from a single sample sequenced in a study of blood T cell repertoires in COVID-19 (dated by TCRdb to the early 2020s). Library method: the immunoSEQ multiplex PCR assay. The clones in this table, taken by TCRdb from immuneACCESS, are in-frame only. Not every clone is retained; where verified, under half of the shortfall comes from an unresolved V gene, and the cause of the rest is unknown. The sample table lists about 400,000 clones, 88% of them with a count of one. The biggest ten clones account for around 1.9% of the sample. The sequenced sample was PBMCs or T cells enriched from blood (not recorded which). The receptors come from a woman in her forties with acute COVID-19.

The gene calls are TRBV30 and TRBJ1-1; 12 bases map to TRBD1. The germline V gene has CDR1 GTSNPN and CDR2 SVGIG (reference sequence). J lost 7 bases, V lost 1 base, and 4 bases had no gene match. This CDR3 is built from 14 residues. The CDR3 sequence: CAWSGGQGAFEAFF. CDR3 DNA sequence: TGTGCCTGGAGTGGGGGACAGGGGGCTTTTGAAGCTTTCTTT.

V and J are TRBV12-3 or TRBV12-4 and TRBJ1-4; the match to TRBD1 covers 9 bases. V shed 6 bases and J 6 bases; nucleotides not matched to a gene: 2. CDR3 size: 13 residues. This CDR3 is CASRGQGDEKLFF. CDR3 DNA sequence: TGTGCCAGCAGGGGACAGGGAGATGAAAAACTGTTTTTT.

This chain connects TRBV9 to TRBJ2-5, with 10 bases identical to TRBD1. This CDR3 is 18 amino acids long. The germline V gene has CDR1 SGDLS and CDR2 YYNGEE. Trimming took 1 base from V and 0 from J; bases not matched to a gene: 9. CDR3 amino acids: CASSVSGTGARYQETQYF. The CDR3 DNA reads TGTGCCAGCAGCGTATCGGGGACAGGGGCTCGGTACCAAGAGACCCAGTACTTC.

This clone was seen more than once but under ten times. This chain links TRBV10-2 with TRBJ2-3; D may be TRBD2 (5 bases). Germline values: CDR1 WSHSY, CDR2 SAAADI. The CDR3 is 15 amino acids. Between the trimmed V and J ends, which lost 6 bases and 0 bases, there was a span of 13 bases. The CDR3 protein is CASRWTGSSTDTQYF. The DNA of the CDR3 is TGCGCCAGCAGGTGGACTGGCTCTAGCACAGATACGCAGTATTTT.

The chain joins TRBV9 to TRBJ2-3; TRBD1 agrees at 7 bases. The trim removed 3 bases at V and 4 bases at J, leaving 5 bases unmatched. The length of the CDR3 is 14 residues. Germline V gene data show CDR1 as SGDLS and CDR2 as YYNGEE. Here the CDR3 DNA reads TGTGCCAGCAGCGCAGGGGGAGCGGCAGATACGCAGTATTTT. Translated, it gives CASSAGGAADTQYF.

V usage is TRBV7-6 and J usage is TRBJ1-4, with 7 positions matching TRBD1. Looked up from germline, CDR1 is SGHVS and CDR2 is FNYEAQ. J was trimmed by 8 bases and V by 2 bases; bases with no gene match: 2. The CDR3 sequence is 13 residues long. The CDR3 loop is CASSLIGGEKLFF. In DNA, the CDR3 is TGTGCCAGCAGCTTAATAGGGGGCGAAAAACTGTTTTTT. The complete variable domain, with remaining parts taken from reference TRBV7-6 and TRBJ1-4, reads GAGVSQSPRYKVTKRGQDVALRCDPISGHVSLYWYRQALGQGPEFLTYFNYEAQQDKSGLPNDRFSAERPEGSISTLTIQRTEQRDSAMYRCASSLIGGEKLFFGSGTQLSVL.

The chain employs TRBV6-5 and TRBJ2-1; D possibly corresponds to TRBD1 (6 bases). Germline CDR1 is MNHEY and CDR2 is SVGAGI. The ends were cut back, 0 bases at V and 4 bases at J, with 13 bases in the middle. There are 16 residues in the CDR3. Here the CDR3 DNA reads TGTGCCAGCAGTTACTCGATCCGACAGGTTTACAATGAGCAGTTCTTC. Amino acids: CASSYSIRQVYNEQFF.

The DNA for the CDR3 is TGTGCCAGCAGTACGAGGGCCTCCTCTGGAAACACCATATATTTT. Protein sequence: CASSTRASSGNTIYF. The chain couples TRBV6-5 to TRBJ1-3; D unresolved. Trimming pared 5 bases from V and 0 bases from J, leaving 11 bases between. In germline, CDR1 is MNHEY, CDR2 SVGAGI. CDR3 size: 15 residues.

This clone was observed a single time. The DNA of the CDR3 is TGTGCCACCAGCTCCCCGCGCGGTGTCGGCACAGATACGCAGTATTTT. As protein: CATSSPRGVGTDTQYF. V usage is TRBV15 and J usage is TRBJ2-3; D gene uncertain. Trimming removed 5 bases at V and 1 base at J, with 16 bases between. Germline V gene lookup returns CDR1 LNHNV and CDR2 YYDKDF (reference sequence). The CDR3 covers 16 residues.

The rearrangement uses TRBV29-1 and TRBJ1-2; a weak D match, TRBD1 (6 bases). Germline V gene lookup returns CDR1 SQVTM and CDR2 ANQGSEA. Trimming pared 5 bases from V and 2 bases from J, leaving 9 bases between. This CDR3 is built from 12 residues. CDR3 DNA sequence: TGCAGCGTTTACGGACAGAACTATGGCTACACCTTC. Amino acid sequence: CSVYGQNYGYTF.